This record looks at one T cell receptor beta chain sequence and its context. Its antigen is not known. These data belong to a study of post-analysis software for immune sequencing data. Study information: Disease trajectories encompassed relapsing-remitting, secondary progressive and progressive-relapsing multiple sclerosis. Whole-study findings and limits: Normalized Chao1 diversity in multiple sclerosis patients fell significantly below that of controls. Patients showed TRBV5-6, TRBV5-1 and TRBV20-1 among a few TRBV segments more frequent than in controls. Strong same-batch co-clustering of samples appeared with F measure clustering.

Libraries were made from TCR beta cDNA, and they carried unique molecular identifiers. Each batch of 1 to 10 million T cells produced around 460,000 cDNA molecules. Using its own MiXCR run on the PCR reads, TCRdb lists one record per CDR3 protein. Of roughly 620,000 distinct CDR3 sequences listed, roughly 46% are singletons. The length of the CDR3 is 13 residues. V was trimmed by 6 bases and J by 7 bases, leaving 16 bases between them. The germline V gene has CDR1 DFQATT and CDR2 SNEGSKA (reference sequence). V usage is TRBV20-1 and J usage is TRBJ2-1; D might be TRBD2 (6 bases). Sequenced material: blood. The origin of this receptor is a girl aged 5-17 years with multiple sclerosis. CDR3 sequence (DNA): TGCAGTGCGGGCCCCTGGAGGGCTAATGAGCAGTTCTTC. Its translation: CSAGPWRANEQFF.